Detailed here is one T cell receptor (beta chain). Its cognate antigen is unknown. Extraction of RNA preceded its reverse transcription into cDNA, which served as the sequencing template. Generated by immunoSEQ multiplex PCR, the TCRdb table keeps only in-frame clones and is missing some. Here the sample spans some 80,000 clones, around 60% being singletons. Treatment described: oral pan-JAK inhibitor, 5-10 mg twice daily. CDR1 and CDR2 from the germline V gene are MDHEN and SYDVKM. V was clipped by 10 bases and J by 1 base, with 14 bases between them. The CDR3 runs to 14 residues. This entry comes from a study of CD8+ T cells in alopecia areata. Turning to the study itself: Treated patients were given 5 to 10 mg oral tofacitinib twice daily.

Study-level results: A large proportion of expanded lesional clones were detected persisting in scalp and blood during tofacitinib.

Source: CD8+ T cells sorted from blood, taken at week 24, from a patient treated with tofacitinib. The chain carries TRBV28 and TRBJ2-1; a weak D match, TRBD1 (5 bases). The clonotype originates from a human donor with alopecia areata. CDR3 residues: CATRTSDSYNEQFF. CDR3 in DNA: TGTGCCACCCGGACATCCGATTCCTACAATGAGCAGTTCTTC.